This T cell receptor (beta chain) was recorded in a study of monozygotic twins with inflammatory bowel disease. The CDR3 has 15 residues. The V gene's germline CDR1 is SGHVS and CDR2 FQNEAQ. From the 5' RACE reads, TCRdb lists one entry per CDR3 protein and no DNA. The ten top clones account for over 5%, within a sample of hundreds of thousands of distinct CDR3 sequences. Total RNA isolation used whole blood (no T cell sorting was performed). The sample comprised blood. The chain carries TRBV7-8 and TRBJ2-1. The sequence derives from a human donor with ulcerative colitis or Crohn's disease, or a healthy co-twin of an affected twin (not recorded which). CDR3 residues: CASSSLRGLLNEQFF.